Given below is one T cell receptor (beta chain) in context. This sample was taken from a study of blood T cell repertoires in COVID-19. On the study more broadly: Both acute and convalescent COVID-19 samples were obtained from the United States, Italy and Spain. T cells, B-cell-depleted T cells, or PBMCs supplied cDNA or gDNA.

The CDR3 totals 16 residues. V trimming: 6 bases; J trimming: 2 bases; junction bases outside the gene matches: 9. The germline CDR1 and CDR2 sequences are MDHEN and SYDVKM. Original processing notes: Counts of nucleated cells, estimated from reference gene primer amplification, were obtained. Assay used: immunoSEQ multiplex PCR; TCRdb lists only in-frame clones, some missing. V and J calls and clone size are as listed in that table; D and trimming were resolved from the DNA. The data show about 300,000 clones, more than 70% seen once. This chain joins TRBV28 and TRBJ1-5; 8 positions agree with TRBD1. Sequencing was done on a sample of peripheral blood. This receptor was obtained from a man aged 18 to 35 who had recovered from COVID-19. CDR3 in DNA: TGTGCCAGCAGCCCTACAGGGGGAGGCGGCAATCAGCCCCAGCATTTT. It is translated as CASSPTGGGGNQPQHF.